This T cell receptor beta chain was captured in a study of T cell repertoires in cytomegalovirus infection. In the study overall: CMV infection and matching HLA type were both indicated by public TCR beta signatures. Study-wide results and limits: Totalled public TCR beta family frequency picked out people who carried CMV plus the relevant HLA. The ex vivo response was dominated by HLA-C-restricted CMV-specific TCR beta clonotypes.

TCRdb called the reads again in MiXCR, with one record for every CDR3 protein. The sample contains just under 300,000 distinct CDR3 sequences, about a tenth of which appear only once. V was pared by 2 bases and J by 5 bases, with 13 bases between. Looked up from germline, CDR1 is SGHVS and CDR2 is FQNEAQ. CDR3 size: 14 residues. This clonotype showed up many times. Its antigen is not known. The chain recombines TRBV7-8 with TRBJ2-7; D not resolved. The receptor's source is a human donor in good health (CMV status not recorded). Some clones in this sample may be carry-over from other donors' samples. The sequenced sample consisted of PBMCs. In DNA form, the CDR3 reads TGTGCCAGCAGCTTATTAAGAAGTCGGGACGAGCAGTACGTC. Its translation: CASSLLRSRDEQYV.